This T cell receptor (beta chain) was identified during a study of T cells in Graves' hyperthyroidism and ophthalmopathy (dated by TCRdb to the late 2010s). A note on the overall study: Peripheral blood samples were taken at the time of initial diagnosis, prior to any treatment. To identify distinguishing TCR V-J signatures, a discovery cohort of around 100 patients was used, comprising some 45 with Graves' ophthalmopathy and around 60 with stable Graves' hyperthyroidism. Prospective prediction of ophthalmopathy was tested in an independent validation cohort consisting of 18 to 20 hyperthyroidism patients and about 17 patients who later progressed to ophthalmopathy. The 95 to 100 discovery patients were randomly split 7:3 into training and test sets. In addition, the study compared T-cell repertoires in thyroid tissue and in blood from about 6 Graves' hyperthyroidism patients. Following sampling, methimazole starting at 30 mg daily was given to hyperthyroidism patients, and high-dose intravenous methylprednisolone was given to ophthalmopathy patients. According to the paper, TCR Vbeta CDR3 sequencing was carried out on approximately 140 peripheral blood samples, which came from fewer than 50 ophthalmopathy, around 74 hyperthyroidism and 17 progressor patients.

This clonotype was counted many times. Its target antigen remains unknown. No much larger clone exists at a distance of one base, and base qualities are not known. The germline V gene supplies CDR1 SGHVS and CDR2 FQNEAQ. Including cysteine and phenylalanine, the CDR3 has 15 amino acids. Only the CDR3 DNA stays, 45 bases, in frame from base 1. V loses 6 bases of germline sequence and J loses 4 bases, and the interval between the two ends is 19 bases. TCR beta CDR3 regions were amplified from RNA transcripts. A first-round RT-PCR of the TCR CDR3 used the HTBI primer set with the Qiagen OneStep RT-PCR kit. Libraries were constructed in a second round of multiplex PCR, after which size selection and purification were performed. Sequencing of the libraries was done on an Illumina HiSeq2000 using paired-end 100 bp reads. The paper's data handling went like this. Raw data were processed with SOAPnuke, discarding reads with adapters, uncalled bases, mean Phred below 15, or no exact constant-primer or identifier match. COPE v1.2.5 was used to merge the high-quality paired reads, and each unique nucleotide sequence was defined as a clonotype. Clonotypes were aligned to IMGT TRBV, TRBD and TRBJ reference segments using MiTCR v1.1. The analysis included only V-J combinations with a frequency above 0.0001, which together covered approximately 99% of the repertoires. The TCS score was defined as F50 (clonal expansion) divided by E x V (chaos), with BLOSUM62-based TCRdist calculated between CDR3 peptides within each V-J. Welch's t-statistics and random forest reduced around 510 V-J features to 10 to 15, which were used in a naive Bayes classifier (R e1071). Clones were called with MiXCR by TCRdb after fastp trimmed the public reads at Q25, and only in-frame beta chains were retained. One record per CDR3 amino acid sequence lists the most common genes and DNA. These V and J calls are TCRdb output, not the study's own analysis. This sample gives approximately 630,000 distinct CDR3 sequences in total; roughly 17% of them show up just once. 3.5% to 4% of the sample is held by the ten biggest clonotypes.

Stable Graves' hyperthyroidism was defined as no progression to ophthalmopathy during 18 months of follow-up. The hyperthyroidism patients were between 18 and 65 years old and newly diagnosed, with a disease duration of less than 2 months. Any patient with an uncontrolled infection, another autoimmune disease, pregnancy or lactation was excluded. Diagnoses relied on clinical symptoms, serum thyroxine and TRAb, thyroid ultrasound and orbital computed tomography. PBMCs were isolated from 7.5 to 10 ml of fresh peripheral blood by Ficoll-Paque density gradient centrifugation. Trizol reagent was used to extract total RNA, and RNA quality was then checked on an Agilent 2100 Bioanalyzer. Points the paper makes about the study in general: A model built on a 13 V-J signature distinguished ophthalmopathy from stable hyperthyroidism, reaching approximately 89% sensitivity and about 81% specificity in cross-validation and 80%/75% in testing. During validation, the model predicted progression to ophthalmopathy a median of approximately six months ahead of onset, with more than 60% sensitivity and more than 72% specificity. Most expanded thyroid clonotypes (frequency above 0.001) were also found in blood, which suggests that blood repertoires may mirror thyroid immune responses. Sample size was not statistically predetermined, and investigators were not blinded to group allocation.

The TCR was taken from a young woman with Graves' hyperthyroidism. The receptor chain draws on TRBV7-8 and TRBJ2-7, with TRBD2 perhaps the D gene, on 7 matching bases. The source material was blood. For the CDR3, the sequence is CASSLGGGRGYEQYF. The bases are TGTGCCAGCAGTTTGGGGGGGGGGAGGGGGTACGAGCAGTACTTC.